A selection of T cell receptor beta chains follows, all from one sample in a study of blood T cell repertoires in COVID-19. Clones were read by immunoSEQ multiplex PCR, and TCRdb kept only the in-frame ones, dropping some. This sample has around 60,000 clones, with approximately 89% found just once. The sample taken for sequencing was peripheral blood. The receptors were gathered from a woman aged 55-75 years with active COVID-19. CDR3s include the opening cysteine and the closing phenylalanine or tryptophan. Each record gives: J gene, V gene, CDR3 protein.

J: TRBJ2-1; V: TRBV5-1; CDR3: CASSFGLAGSYNEQFF
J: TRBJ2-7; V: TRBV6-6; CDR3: CASGRDSPEQYF
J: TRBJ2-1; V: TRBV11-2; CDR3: CASSLAGTLNEQFF
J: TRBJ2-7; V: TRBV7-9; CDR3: CASSSTGGSYEQYF
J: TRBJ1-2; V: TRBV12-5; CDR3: CASGLSPRGANYGYTF
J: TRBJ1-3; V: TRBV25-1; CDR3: CASRTGTTIYF
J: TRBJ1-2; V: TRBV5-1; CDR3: CASSLAPGGDYGYTF
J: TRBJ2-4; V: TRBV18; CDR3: CASSPGTLSNIQYF
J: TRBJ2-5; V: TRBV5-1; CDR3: CASSRQLGGPGETQYF
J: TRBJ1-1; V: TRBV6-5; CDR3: CASSYSDRGDTEAFF
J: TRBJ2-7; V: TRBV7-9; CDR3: CASRDRGRTYEQYF
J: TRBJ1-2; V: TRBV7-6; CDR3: CASSLTGETNGYTF
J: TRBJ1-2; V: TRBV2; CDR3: CASSGDRGYGYTF
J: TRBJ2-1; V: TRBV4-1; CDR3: CASSQGDTETYNEQFF
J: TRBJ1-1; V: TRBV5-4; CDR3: CASSPLGAWNTEAFF
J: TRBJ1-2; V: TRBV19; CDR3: CASSITPGQGLYYGYTF
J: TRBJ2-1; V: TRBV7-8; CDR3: CASSLTVNYNEQFF
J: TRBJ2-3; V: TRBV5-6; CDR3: CASSQGLETSADTQYF
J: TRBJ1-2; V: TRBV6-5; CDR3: CASTAGVYGYTF
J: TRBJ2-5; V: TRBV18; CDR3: CASSPPNQETQYF
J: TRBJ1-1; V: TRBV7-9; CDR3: CASSLQGVGTEAFF
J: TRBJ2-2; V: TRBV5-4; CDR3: CASSLRGGHIGELFF
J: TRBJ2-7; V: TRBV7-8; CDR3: CASSKTGISYEQYF
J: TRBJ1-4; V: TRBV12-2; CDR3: CASRRGRSACGAGVQEKLFF
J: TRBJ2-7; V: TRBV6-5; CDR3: CASSYLGNEQYF
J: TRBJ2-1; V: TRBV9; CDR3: CASSSSGGGFEQFF
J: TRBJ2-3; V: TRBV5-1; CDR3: CASSLVIGGGTDTQYF
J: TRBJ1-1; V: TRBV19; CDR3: CASSMGGAGRAFF
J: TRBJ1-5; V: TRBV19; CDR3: CASSISRYSNQPQHF
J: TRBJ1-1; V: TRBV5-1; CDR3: CASSLEWGGHTEAFF
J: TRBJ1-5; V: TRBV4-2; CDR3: CASSRLESQPQHF
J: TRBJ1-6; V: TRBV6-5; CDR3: CASSQTGSPLHF
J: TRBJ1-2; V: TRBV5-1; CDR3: CASSLALTGDGYTF
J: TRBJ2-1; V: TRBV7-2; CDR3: CASSPTSGGPLQQFF
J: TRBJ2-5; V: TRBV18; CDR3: CASSPRGETQYF
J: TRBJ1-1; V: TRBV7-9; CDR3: CASSLADGGNTEAFF
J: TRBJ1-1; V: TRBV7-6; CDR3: CASRLYQGANTEAFF